This TCR beta chain was captured by sequencing in a study of CD8 T cells in ankylosing spondylitis. Study-wide findings and caveats: Characteristic of ankylosing spondylitis blood, it appeared, was a TCR beta motif comprising about eight highly homologous variants.

TCRdb processed the 5' RACE reads anew with MiXCR; each CDR3 protein has one entry. This sample has about 840,000 distinct CDR3 sequences; roughly 12% occur once, and the top ten carry more than 0.5%. This clonotype has just a few counts. No antigen is known for it. The sample consisted of blood, either unsorted or a sorted T cell fraction (not recorded which). This sequence was found in a male donor with ankylosing spondylitis.

The CDR3 nucleotides read TGTGCCAGCAGCTTAGTGGGGCCCACCGGGGTGACGCAGTATTTT. Protein sequence: CASSLVGPTGVTQYF. This rearrangement joins TRBV7-2 to TRBJ2-3; D could derive from TRBD1 or TRBD2 (5 bases each). V was clipped by 1 base and J by 9 bases, with 17 bases between them. CDR1 is SGHTA, CDR2 FQGNSA, per germline. The CDR3 spans 15 residues.